This entry features one TCR beta chain sequence. What this receptor recognizes is not known. The record has no base qualities; no much larger clone is one base away. This sample was taken from a study of blood T cell repertoires in COVID-19 (dated by TCRdb to the early 2020s). Looking at the study overall: Samples covering the acute and convalescent phases of COVID-19 were provided by collaborators in the United States, Italy and Spain. Where HLA class I and class II types were available, the types were taken from metadata supplied by the sample provider, not from assay-based typing. The material from the prospective study consisted of cDNA or gDNA derived from T cells, B-cell-depleted T cells, or PBMCs. Samples came from the ongoing ImmuneRACE study (first 160 participants) plus 1,254 subjects from 6 global collaborators. Nearly every sample came with metadata listing a de-identified subject ID, COVID-19 status, age in years and sex. The dataset comprised deeply sampled blood TCRbeta repertoires from subjects exposed to, actively infected with, or recovered from COVID-19. The repertoires were released in a freely available public database intended as a resource for research on the immune response to SARS-CoV-2. The paper's findings and limits, for the study overall: The quantity of clinical and demographic metadata differed by source and by participant and was supplied without curation.

Each collaborating institution followed its own protocols to collect whole blood in K2EDTA tubes. For TCRbeta analysis, collaborators shipped samples as frozen whole blood, isolated PBMCs, or DNA extracted from either of those sample types. The immunoSEQ Assay, a bias-controlled multiplex PCR, was used to amplify TCRbeta CDR3 regions from genomic DNA. As for the authors' bioinformatics: The number of nucleated cells in each sample was estimated by amplification of reference gene primers within the assay. To quantify the absolute abundance of each unique TCRbeta CDR3 rearrangement, sequence reads were collapsed and filtered. For each sample, productive Simpson clonality was calculated by taking the square root of Simpson's diversity index across productive rearrangements. In TCRdb, the immuneACCESS table is reduced to in-frame sequences with V and J assigned. These tables do not hold every clone; where another copy was compared, an unresolved V gene accounts for under half, and the others remain unexplained. The V and J calls and the clone size are those of that table, but D and trimming were determined from the DNA. The table for this sample lists around 100,000 clones; roughly 87% of them were counted only once. The ten largest clones take up 7.4% of the sample.

Sequenced: peripheral blood. The clonotype originates from a man younger than 40 in a cohort sampled during active COVID-19.

The CDR3 protein: CASRENRNTEAFF. The DNA is as follows: TGTGCCAGTAGGGAAAACAGGAACACTGAAGCTTTCTTT. The chain is encoded by TRBV19 joined to TRBJ1-1, with no reliable assignment of the D segment. V loses 6 bases, J loses 1 base, and the germline ends lie 9 bases apart. The germline V gene (reference sequence) sets CDR1 to LNHDA and CDR2 to SQIVND. The CDR3, cysteine through phenylalanine, is 13 amino acids long. Of the read, only the CDR3 DNA is kept; its 39 bases are in frame from base 1.